This T cell receptor (beta chain) was identified in a study of blood T cell repertoires in COVID-19. Trimming cost V 4 bases and J 4 bases; bases outside gene matches: 4. Germline CDR1 is SGHRS and CDR2 is YFSETQ. The CDR3 has 13 residues. Original processing notes: It was from reference gene primer amplification that nucleated cell counts were estimated. This table comes from immunoSEQ multiplex PCR, and its TCRdb copy is limited to in-frame clones, with some not included. From that table come the V and J calls and clone size; the DNA was used to work out D and trimming. The sample lists about 45,000 clones, almost 85% occurring once.

The sequencing sample was made of peripheral blood. This chain links TRBV5-1 with TRBJ2-5, with 7 bases identical to TRBD2. The sequence came from a human donor in a cohort sampled during active COVID-19. CDR3 loop: CASSPPGGETQYF. The CDR3 bases are TGCGCCAGCAGCCCACCGGGAGGAGAGACCCAGTACTTC.